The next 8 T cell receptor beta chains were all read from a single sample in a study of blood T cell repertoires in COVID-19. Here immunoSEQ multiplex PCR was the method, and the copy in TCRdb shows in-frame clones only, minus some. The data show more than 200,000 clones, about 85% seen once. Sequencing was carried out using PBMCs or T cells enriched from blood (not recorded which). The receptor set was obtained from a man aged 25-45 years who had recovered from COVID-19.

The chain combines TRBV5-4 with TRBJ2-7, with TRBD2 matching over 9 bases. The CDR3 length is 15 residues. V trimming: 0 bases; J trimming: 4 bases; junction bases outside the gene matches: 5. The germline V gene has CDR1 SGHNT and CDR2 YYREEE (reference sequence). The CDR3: CASSLASTSGYEQYF. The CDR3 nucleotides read TGTGCCAGCAGCTTGGCTTCGACTAGCGGTTACGAGCAGTACTTC.

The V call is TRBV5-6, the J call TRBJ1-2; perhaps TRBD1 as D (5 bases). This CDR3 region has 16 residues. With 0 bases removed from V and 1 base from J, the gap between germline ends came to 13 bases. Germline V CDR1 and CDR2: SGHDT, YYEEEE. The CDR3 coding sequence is TGTGCCAGCAGCTTGGTGTTCCAGGGCCATAACTATGGCTACACCTTC. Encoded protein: CASSLVFQGHNYGYTF.

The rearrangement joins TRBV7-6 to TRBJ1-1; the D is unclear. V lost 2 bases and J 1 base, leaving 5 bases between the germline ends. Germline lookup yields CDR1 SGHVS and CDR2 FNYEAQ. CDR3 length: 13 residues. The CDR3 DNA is TGTGCCAGCAGCTTAAATCGGAACACTGAAGCTTTCTTT. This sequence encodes CASSLNRNTEAFF.

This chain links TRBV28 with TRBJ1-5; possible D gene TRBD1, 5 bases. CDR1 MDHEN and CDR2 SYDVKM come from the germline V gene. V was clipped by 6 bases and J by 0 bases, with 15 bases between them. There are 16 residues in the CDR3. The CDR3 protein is CASSQPGGGSNQPQHF. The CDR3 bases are TGTGCCAGCAGCCAGCCGGGCGGGGGTAGCAATCAGCCCCAGCATTTT.

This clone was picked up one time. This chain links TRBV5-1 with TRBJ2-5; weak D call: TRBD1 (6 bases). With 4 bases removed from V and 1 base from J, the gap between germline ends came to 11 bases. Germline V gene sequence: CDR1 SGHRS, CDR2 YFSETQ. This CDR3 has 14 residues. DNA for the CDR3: TGCGCCAGCAGCCCCGGACAGAGCCAAGAGACCCAGTACTTC. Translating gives CASSPGQSQETQYF.

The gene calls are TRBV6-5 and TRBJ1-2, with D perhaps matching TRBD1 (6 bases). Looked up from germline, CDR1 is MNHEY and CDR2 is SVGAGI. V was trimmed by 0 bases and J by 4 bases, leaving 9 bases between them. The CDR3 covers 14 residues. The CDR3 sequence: CASSYSVRGYGYTF. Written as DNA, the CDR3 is TGTGCCAGCAGTTACTCGGTCAGGGGCTATGGCTACACCTTC.

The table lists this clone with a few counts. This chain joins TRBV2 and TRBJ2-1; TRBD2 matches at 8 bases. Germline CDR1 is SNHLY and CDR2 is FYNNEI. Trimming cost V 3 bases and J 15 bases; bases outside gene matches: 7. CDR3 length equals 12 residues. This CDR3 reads CASSESGRIGFF. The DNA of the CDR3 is TGTGCCAGCAGTGAGAGCGGGAGAATTGGGTTCTTC.

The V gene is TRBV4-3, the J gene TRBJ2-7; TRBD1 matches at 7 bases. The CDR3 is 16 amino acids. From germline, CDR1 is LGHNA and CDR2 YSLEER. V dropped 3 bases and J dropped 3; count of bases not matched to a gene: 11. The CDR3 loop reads CASSHHGQARNYEQYF. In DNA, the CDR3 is TGCGCCAGCAGCCACCACGGACAGGCCCGAAACTACGAGCAGTACTTC.